The clone carrying this T cell receptor beta chain was detected a few times. Its antigen is unknown. The data were taken from a study of T cell repertoires in cytomegalovirus infection. Whole-study context: Public TCR beta signatures indicated both CMV infection and matching HLA type.

The V gene's germline CDR1 is MGHRA and CDR2 YSYEKL. The CDR3 has 12 amino acids. Trimming shortened V by 6 bases and J by 5 bases, and 7 bases separated the two germline ends. The study's findings and limits: Dominating the ex vivo response were TCR beta clonotypes that were CMV-specific and HLA-C-restricted. CMV carriers having the relevant HLA were flagged by cumulative public TCR beta family frequency.

TCRdb re-called the reads through MiXCR, storing one row per CDR3 protein. The table has 300,000 or so distinct CDR3 sequences, about 25% seen once; the top ten hold 13%. The chain joins TRBV4-1 to TRBJ2-2; D not resolved. The sample was cultured PBMCs, taken from culture after CMV antigen stimulation. The TCR sequence derives from a human donor in good health (CMV status not recorded). Some clones in this sample may be carry-over from other donors' samples. CDR3 amino acids: CASRPRTGELFF. The CDR3 nucleotides read TGCGCCAGCAGACCGAGAACCGGGGAGCTGTTTTTT.